One T cell receptor beta chain is described in this entry. Antigen specificity is unknown. Measured with immunoSEQ multiplex PCR; TCRdb has only the in-frame clones, and not every one. The table lists 95,000 to 150,000 clones, 90% of them singletons. This sample stems from a study of T cell responses to AZD1222 COVID-19 vaccine. About the research overall: Second-dose intervals of approximately 4 or approximately 12 weeks were pooled.

Study-wide results and caveats: CD4 TCRs associated with vaccination spanned spike, dominating at 160-218 and 743-854. The donor group comprised mostly white British people and more females; the analysis possibly underestimated clonal diversity. Nearly half of spike-specific TCRs reportedly go after variant regions that carry no mutations.

Sequences were derived from peripheral blood, sampled on day 0 of AZD1222 vaccination. The clonotype comes from an adult in good health.

CDR3 bases: TGCGCCAGCAGTCAATCGTCCATAGTTAGAGATACGCAGTATTTT. Amino acid sequence: CASSQSSIVRDTQYF. The chain couples TRBV23-1 to TRBJ2-3; D remains ambiguous. TRBV23-1 is classed as an ORF, of uncertain function. The CDR3 loop spans 15 amino acids. Between the trimmed V and J ends, which lost 0 bases and 5 bases, there was a span of 12 bases.